What follows are 14 T cell receptor beta chains derived from one specimen sequenced in a study of identical twins. TCRdb itself ran the 5' RACE reads through MiXCR, one entry per CDR3 protein. Here the sample spans some 1,600,000 distinct CDR3 sequences, about 32% being singletons. Sequences were obtained from cord blood. These TCRs come from a newborn girl in good health.

This clonotype was observed a handful of times. The chain couples TRBV13 to TRBJ2-7; TRBD2 is a possible D gene (6 bases). Germline V gives CDR1 PRHDT, CDR2 FYEKMQ (reference sequence). The CDR3 consists of 17 residues. Trimming shortened V by 3 bases and J by 1 base, and 19 bases separated the two germline ends. CDR3 region: CASSFQALASDSYEQYF. The CDR3 DNA reads TGTGCCAGCAGCTTTCAGGCTTTGGCTAGCGATTCCTACGAGCAGTACTTC.

The V and J genes are TRBV6-5 and TRBJ2-7; 11 nucleotides match TRBD1. From germline, CDR1 is MNHEY and CDR2 SVGAGI. V gave up 4 bases and J gave up 4 bases; unmatched junction bases: 9. This CDR3 comprises 16 residues. In nucleotides, the CDR3 is TGTGCCAGCAGTTCCCCCGGACAGGGGGCGGGTTACGAGCAGTACTTC. Translated: CASSSPGQGAGYEQYF.

The V and J genes are TRBV20-1 and TRBJ2-1; 7 nucleotides align to TRBD2. Germline-derived CDR1 and CDR2 are DFQATT and SNEGSKA (reference sequence). The CDR3 consists of 15 residues. The V segment lost 5 bases and the J segment 0 bases; nucleotides outside the gene matches: 7. CDR3 residues: CSAQSGVSSYNEQFF. CDR3 bases: TGCAGTGCTCAAAGCGGGGTAAGCTCCTACAATGAGCAGTTCTTC.

This clonotype was picked up a small number of times. This chain's CDR3 is CSVALRLAGSYEQYF. In nucleotides, the CDR3 is TGCAGCGTGGCTCTCCGGCTAGCGGGCTCCTACGAGCAGTACTTC. The chain uses TRBV29-1 and TRBJ2-7, with 8 bases that match TRBD2. The CDR3 is 15 amino acids. CDR1 SQVTM and CDR2 ANQGSEA come from the germline V gene. Germline trimming cut 6 bases from V and 0 bases from J; bases unmatched to any gene: 10.

This clonotype was found a few times. This chain uses TRBV20-1 with TRBJ2-1; 8 bases are shared with TRBD1. This CDR3 has 14 residues. From germline, CDR1 is DFQATT and CDR2 SNEGSKA (reference sequence). Trimming took 6 bases from V and 3 from J; bases not matched to a gene: 7. DNA for the CDR3: TGCAGTGCCAGAACAGGGGGACTCTACAATGAGCAGTTCTTC. Translated, it gives CSARTGGLYNEQFF.

The V and J genes are TRBV3-1 and TRBJ2-5; 8 positions agree with TRBD2. Germline assignment: CDR1 LGHDT and CDR2 YNNKEL (reference sequence). J gave up 3 bases and V 3 bases, and 3 bases lay outside the gene matches. This CDR3 contains 14 residues. The CDR3 here is CASSQAGLEETQYF. CDR3 sequence (DNA): TGTGCCAGCAGCCAGGCGGGACTAGAAGAGACCCAGTACTTC.

This clonotype came up a few times. This chain uses TRBV11-3 with TRBJ2-1; D not resolved. The CDR3 is made up of 15 amino acids. Trimming cost V 3 bases and J 0 bases, with 9 bases left between them. CDR1 and CDR2 from the germline V gene are SGHNT and YENEEA. This CDR3 reads CASSLGSFSYNEQFF. Here the CDR3 DNA reads TGTGCCAGCAGCTTGGGCAGTTTCTCCTACAATGAGCAGTTCTTC.

V gene TRBV5-5 combines with J gene TRBJ2-6, with D maybe TRBD2 (5 bases). V was cut by 2 bases and J by 0 bases, with 12 bases left in between. The germline V gene encodes CDR1 SGHKS and CDR2 YYEKEE (reference sequence). CDR3 length: 17 amino acids. This CDR3 reads CASSFRSGSSGANVLTF. The CDR3 region has the DNA TGTGCCAGCAGCTTCCGGTCGGGGAGCTCTGGGGCCAACGTCCTGACTTTC.

The V call is TRBV10-3, the J call TRBJ2-7, with 7 bases matching TRBD2. This CDR3 region has 13 residues. CDR1 is ENHRY, CDR2 SYGVKD, per germline. Trimming took 8 bases from V and 7 from J; bases not matched to a gene: 11. The CDR3 loop is CAIEAGVNSEQYF. CDR3 nucleotide sequence: TGTGCCATCGAGGCGGGAGTTAACAGTGAGCAGTACTTC.

There are a few counts of this clonotype. This chain connects TRBV11-2 to TRBJ2-5; the D gene is possibly TRBD1 (5 bases). V lost 2 bases, J lost 4 bases, and 11 bases lay in between. Germline-derived CDR1 and CDR2 are SGHAT and FQNNGV. This CDR3 has 14 residues. In nucleotides, the CDR3 is TGTGCCAGCAGCTTAATCGGGCAGGGAGAGACCCAGTACTTC. This sequence encodes CASSLIGQGETQYF.

This clonotype was picked up a small number of times. This chain connects TRBV9 to TRBJ2-4, with TRBD2 matching over 9 bases. The J segment lost 2 bases and the V segment lost 0 bases, leaving 6 bases of the junction unmatched. The germline V gene has CDR1 SGDLS and CDR2 YYNGEE. This CDR3 has 17 residues. The CDR3: CASSVGLAGDSKNIQYF. The CDR3 coding sequence is TGTGCCAGCAGCGTAGGGTTAGCGGGAGATTCCAAAAACATTCAGTACTTC.

In this sample, this clonotype turned up a few times. The chain carries TRBV18 and TRBJ2-3, with 7 nucleotides matching TRBD1. Germline loops: CDR1 KGHSH, CDR2 LQKENI. The CDR3 extends over 15 amino acids. With V trimmed by 2 bases and J by 4 bases, 6 bases remained unmatched. The chain's CDR3 is CASSPRNRGADTQYF. CDR3 coding DNA: TGTGCCAGCTCACCAAGGAACAGGGGCGCAGATACGCAGTATTTT.

V and J are TRBV5-1 and TRBJ2-3, with 7 bases that match TRBD2. The CDR3 consists of 16 residues. Germline V gene sequence: CDR1 SGHRS, CDR2 YFSETQ. Trimming removed 0 bases from V and 2 bases from J; junction bases left unmatched: 6. CDR3 sequence reads: CASSLGGRENTDTQYF. In DNA, the CDR3 is TGCGCCAGCAGCTTGGGAGGGCGGGAGAACACAGATACGCAGTATTTT.

The V and J genes are TRBV6-2 or TRBV6-3 and TRBJ2-3, with D tentatively TRBD2 (6 bases). Germline V CDR1 and CDR2: MNHEY, SVGEGT. The V end was cut by 3 bases, the J end by 1 base, with 8 bases between. The CDR3 contains 14 residues. The CDR3 is CASSYAGRTDTQYF. In DNA form, the CDR3 reads TGTGCCAGCAGTTATGCGGGGCGCACAGATACGCAGTATTTT.